These 3 T cell receptor beta chains were all obtained from the same sample, sequenced in a study of immune evolution from preneoplasia to lung adenocarcinoma. Clones were read by immunoSEQ multiplex PCR, and TCRdb kept only the in-frame ones, dropping some. The table lists about 900 clones, 75% to 85% of them singletons. Sequenced material: FFPE tissue from an adenomatous hyperplasia lung lesion. Subset in this sample: atypical adenomatous hyperplasia (AAH), lung preneoplasia. The receptors derive from a person between 60 and 79 years old with lung adenocarcinoma.

The rearrangement links TRBV2 to TRBJ2-5; weak D call: TRBD1 (6 bases). Germline CDR1 SNHLY, CDR2 FYNNEI. The CDR3 has 14 residues. V was clipped by 5 bases and J by 0 bases, with 10 bases between them. CDR3 region: CASSLRQDQETQYF. DNA for the CDR3: TGTGCCAGCAGTTTAAGACAGGACCAAGAGACCCAGTACTTC.

The chain combines TRBV7-2 with TRBJ2-1, with 10 bases that match TRBD2. V lost 4 bases to trimming and J lost 10 bases; unmatched junction nucleotides: 1. This CDR3 has 12 residues. The germline CDR1 and CDR2 sequences are SGHTA and FQGNSA. The CDR3 region has the DNA TGTGCCAGCAGCTGGGGACTAGCGGAGCAGTTCTTC. It specifies CASSWGLAEQFF.

The chain links TRBV19 to TRBJ2-3; D is unresolved. V was shortened by 1 base and J by 0 bases, with 8 bases between the two germline ends. CDR1 and CDR2 (germline): LNHDA, SQIVND (reference sequence). The CDR3 is 15 amino acids. The CDR3 sequence is CASSIGDGSTDTQYF. The CDR3 DNA sequence: TGTGCCAGTAGTATAGGAGACGGAAGCACAGATACGCAGTATTTT.